The rows below give T cell receptor beta chains drawn from one sample of a study of spatial heterogeneity in lung cancer. From the 5' RACE reads, TCRdb called clonotypes with MiXCR, one entry per CDR3 protein. Of 45,000 to 55,000 distinct CDR3 sequences in the sample, around 5.2% are singletons; the top ten hold roughly 11%. The sample in question was PBMCs, obtained at surgery. These receptors were taken from a male donor with early-stage non-small cell lung cancer. The CDR3 runs from the conserved cysteine through the conserved F or W. The D gene is left open where the match is weak. Clone size is shown for a subset of rows, as once, few, many or a class of expanded clone.

TRBV7-9,-,TRBJ2-5,many,CASSPDRNYQETQYF,TGTGCCAGCAGCCCCGACAGGAACTACCAAGAGACCCAGTACTTC
TRBV20-1,TRBD2,TRBJ2-1,many,CSAKGALAGSKAYNEQFF,TGCAGTGCTAAGGGGGCACTAGCGGGATCTAAGGCCTACAATGAGCAGTTCTTC
TRBV19,-,TRBJ2-3,many,CASSRPGTSSTDTQYF,TGTGCCAGTTCCCGACCGGGGACCTCTAGCACAGATACGCAGTATTTT
TRBV3-1,TRBD2,TRBJ2-1,many,CASSGRGLAGLTFNNEQFF,TGTGCCAGCAGCGGACGGGGACTAGCGGGATTAACCTTCAACAATGAGCAGTTCTTC
TRBV10-3,-,TRBJ1-1,many,CAISELWANTEAFF,TGTGCCATCAGTGAGCTGTGGGCGAACACTGAAGCTTTCTTT
TRBV4-3,-,TRBJ1-2,few,CASSQEYSLQGGYTF,TGCGCCAGCAGCCAAGAATACAGTCTTCAGGGGGGCTACACCTTC
TRBV10-3,TRBD1,TRBJ1-5,many,CAISVDRDGQPQHF,TGTGCCATCAGTGTCGACAGGGATGGGCAGCCCCAGCATTTT
TRBV7-8,-,TRBJ1-5,many,CASSLGGWDQPQHF,TGTGCCAGCAGCTTAGGGGGTTGGGATCAGCCCCAGCATTTT
TRBV12-3/TRBV12-4,TRBD2,TRBJ2-7,many,CASSFGRDHEQYF,TGTGCCAGCAGTTTCGGGAGGGACCACGAGCAGTACTTC
TRBV7-6,-,TRBJ2-3,-,CASSSTRDTQYF,TGTGCCAGCAGCTCAACTAGAGATACGCAGTATTTT
TRBV30,-,TRBJ2-2,many,CAWSQGFLNTGELFF,TGTGCCTGGTCCCAAGGGTTTTTAAACACCGGGGAGCTGTTTTTT
TRBV29-1,TRBD1,TRBJ2-3,many,CSVFGQGPTDTQYF,TGCAGCGTTTTCGGACAGGGGCCTACAGATACGCAGTATTTT
TRBV7-3,-,TRBJ2-1,few,CASSLASANYNEQFF,TGTGCCAGCAGCTTAGCTAGCGCAAACTACAATGAGCAGTTCTTC
TRBV6-5,TRBD1,TRBJ2-7,many,CASTKGAGGREQYF,TGTGCCAGCACCAAAGGGGCAGGGGGACGCGAGCAGTACTTC
TRBV7-2,-,TRBJ2-1,many,CASSLVIGAGEQFF,TGTGCCAGCAGCTTAGTTATAGGGGCGGGTGAGCAGTTCTTC
TRBV5-6,-,TRBJ2-3,many,CASRWGGPSTDTQYF,TGTGCCAGCAGATGGGGCGGGCCAAGCACAGATACGCAGTATTTT
TRBV20-1,-,TRBJ2-1,many,CSARGRIAIEQFF,TGCAGTGCTAGAGGAAGGATAGCGATTGAGCAGTTCTTC
TRBV6-5,-,TRBJ2-5,many,CASIDVAGWPPQETQYF,TGTGCCAGCATCGACGTTGCCGGGTGGCCGCCCCAAGAGACCCAGTACTTC
TRBV20-1,-,TRBJ2-3,-,CSAPKSDSTDTQYF,TGCAGTGCTCCCAAATCCGACAGCACAGATACGCAGTATTTT
TRBV27,-,TRBJ2-1,many,CASSLLTGTSSIKRFF,TGTGCCAGCAGTCTTCTAACCGGGACATCCTCGATTAAAAGGTTCTTC
TRBV7-9,-,TRBJ2-1,many,CASSLDREPNEQFF,TGTGCCAGCAGCTTAGACAGGGAACCCAATGAGCAGTTCTTC
TRBV20-1,TRBD2,TRBJ2-3,many,CSATSGRRTDTQYF,TGCAGTGCTACTAGCGGGAGACGGACAGATACGCAGTATTTT
TRBV5-4,TRBD2,TRBJ2-1,many,CASSSPGGASGREQFF,TGTGCCAGCAGCAGTCCGGGAGGGGCTAGCGGGAGGGAGCAGTTCTTC
TRBV6-1,-,TRBJ2-3,few,CASTWSASSTDTQYF,TGTGCCAGCACTTGGTCAGCTTCTAGCACAGATACGCAGTATTTT
TRBV7-9,-,TRBJ2-6,many,CASSLKVSGANVLTF,TGTGCCAGCAGCCTCAAGGTCTCTGGGGCCAACGTCCTGACTTTC
TRBV20-1,-,TRBJ1-1,many,CSVPLDQTHEAFF,TGCAGTGTCCCACTCGACCAGACACACGAAGCTTTCTTT
TRBV20-1,TRBD2,TRBJ2-3,-,CSARRLAGTTDTQYF,TGCAGTGCTAGACGGCTAGCGGGAACAACAGATACGCAGTATTTT
TRBV4-1,TRBD1,TRBJ2-1,-,CASSQVRTGVNEQFF,TGCGCCAGCAGCCAAGTCCGGACAGGGGTCAATGAGCAGTTCTTC
TRBV5-1,TRBD2,TRBJ2-5,few,CASSSGLAGVPVGQSKTQYF,TGCGCCAGCAGCTCCGGACTAGCGGGAGTGCCAGTAGGACAAAGCAAGACCCAGTACTTC
TRBV11-3,TRBD1,TRBJ2-5,many,CASSLGTDNQETQYF,TGTGCCAGCAGCCTAGGGACAGACAACCAAGAGACCCAGTACTTC
TRBV7-8,-,TRBJ2-2,many,CASSSGLPPSGELFF,TGTGCCAGCAGCTCCGGACTCCCGCCCAGCGGGGAGCTGTTTTTT
TRBV27,-,TRBJ2-2,many,CTSSLTGQSTGELFF,TGTACCAGCAGTTTAACCGGGCAGAGCACCGGGGAGCTGTTTTTT
TRBV5-1,TRBD1,TRBJ2-1,few,CASRSAYRDRGYNEQFF,TGCGCCAGCAGATCTGCCTACCGGGACAGGGGCTACAATGAGCAGTTCTTC
TRBV2,-,TRBJ2-7,many,CASSVRSGYRQRYEQYF,TGTGCCAGCAGTGTGAGAAGCGGGTATAGGCAAAGATACGAGCAGTACTTC
TRBV28,TRBD2,TRBJ2-7,many,CASSFNLGLAANYEQYF,TGTGCCAGCAGTTTTAATTTGGGACTAGCGGCCAACTACGAGCAGTACTTC
TRBV5-4,-,TRBJ2-7,many,CASSSMDRAREQYF,TGTGCCAGCAGCTCAATGGACCGGGCCCGGGAGCAGTACTTC
TRBV20-1,-,TRBJ1-2,many,CSARDGAGTYGYTF,TGCAGTGCTAGAGACGGGGCAGGGACCTATGGCTACACCTTC
TRBV2,-,TRBJ1-1,many,CASGSGPNTEAFF,TGTGCCAGCGGGTCCGGGCCGAACACTGAAGCTTTCTTT
TRBV6-7,-,TRBJ2-7,many,CASSYSGSRGRYEQYF,TGTGCCAGCAGTTACTCGGGTTCGAGAGGACGTTACGAGCAGTACTTC
TRBV20-1,-,TRBJ1-1,many,CSARDHYTGGAFF,TGCAGTGCTAGAGATCATTACACAGGAGGAGCTTTCTTT
TRBV20-1,-,TRBJ2-2,-,CSASYQENTGELFF,TGCAGTGCTAGCTACCAGGAGAACACCGGGGAGCTGTTTTTT
TRBV19,-,TRBJ1-5,many,CASRFSNQPQHF,TGTGCCAGTAGGTTTAGCAATCAGCCCCAGCATTTT
TRBV4-2,-,TRBJ2-1,many,CASSLIRDPTYNEQFF,TGTGCCAGCAGCCTTATCCGGGACCCGACCTACAATGAGCAGTTCTTC
TRBV5-1,-,TRBJ1-1,many,CASSLGAVTEAFF,TGCGCCAGCAGCTTAGGAGCAGTGACTGAAGCTTTCTTT
TRBV2,-,TRBJ1-2,many,CASSEAGGSNYGYTF,TGTGCCAGCAGTGAAGCGGGTGGCTCTAACTATGGCTACACCTTC
TRBV12-3/TRBV12-4,TRBD1,TRBJ1-4,medium-sized,CASSPPGQGNEKLFF,TGTGCCAGCAGTCCACCGGGACAGGGCAATGAAAAACTGTTTTTT
TRBV5-1,TRBD2,TRBJ2-1,medium-sized,CASSSILAGDYNEQFF,TGCGCCAGCAGCTCTATACTAGCGGGAGACTACAATGAGCAGTTCTTC
TRBV7-9,-,TRBJ2-5,many,CASSASSLETQYF,TGTGCCAGCAGCGCGTCGTCACTGGAGACCCAGTACTTC
TRBV5-1,-,TRBJ2-1,-,CASSPNGGGHNEQFF,TGCGCCAGCAGCCCCAACGGAGGGGGCCACAATGAGCAGTTCTTC
TRBV20-1,TRBD2,TRBJ2-3,many,CSAHPGLAFVTDTQYF,TGCAGTGCTCATCCGGGACTAGCGTTTGTTACAGATACGCAGTATTTT
TRBV7-2,-,TRBJ2-3,many,CASGRDPSTDTQYF,TGTGCCAGTGGACGGGATCCTAGCACAGATACGCAGTATTTT
TRBV20-1,TRBD2,TRBJ2-1,many,CSASMASGRVYNEQFF,TGCAGTGCTAGTATGGCTAGCGGGAGGGTATACAATGAGCAGTTCTTC